One sample yielded the 5 T cell receptor beta chains listed below, sequenced in a study of T-cell reconstitution after alpha-beta-depleted transplantation in children. TCRbeta library preparation incorporated unique molecular identifiers. Via MiXCR, TCRdb re-called the PCR reads, giving one row per CDR3 protein. Of around 300,000 distinct CDR3 sequences in the sample, 23% were seen once. The sample consisted of PBMCs, mostly from graft donor cells, taken 180 days after TCRalphabeta/CD19-depleted stem cell transplant. These receptors were collected from a male patient younger than 18 who had a stem cell transplant for acute lymphoblastic leukemia, so the T cells may come from the graft donor.

Only a few counts were recorded for this clonotype. The genes are TRBV6-5 and TRBJ2-7; D remains ambiguous. Germline V gene sequence: CDR1 MNHEY, CDR2 SVGAGI. The CDR3 length is 14 residues. The germline V and J ends were trimmed by 3 bases and 1 base, with 10 bases remaining between them. The CDR3 DNA reads TGTGCCAGCAGTTATGGAAGAAAGTCCTACGAGCAGTACTTC. This translates into CASSYGRKSYEQYF.

This clonotype was picked up a small number of times. The rearrangement links TRBV27 to TRBJ2-1, with D possibly being TRBD2 (6 bases). The V gene lost 7 bases and the J gene lost 9 bases, with 19 bases spanning the gap. Germline CDR1 is MNHEY and CDR2 is SMNVEV (reference sequence). The CDR3 length is 14 residues. The DNA of the CDR3 is TGTGCCAGCAATGCGGGGTACCTGGGGAGTGAGCAGTTCTTC. Its protein is CASNAGYLGSEQFF.

This clonotype appeared a few times. V and J are TRBV2 and TRBJ2-7, with D perhaps being TRBD1 or TRBD2 (5 bases each). CDR1 and CDR2 from the germline V gene are SNHLY and FYNNEI. V lost 2 bases and J 7 bases, leaving 18 bases between the germline ends. This CDR3 is 15 amino acids long. Here the CDR3 DNA reads TGTGCCAGCAGTGAATGGGGCGTCGAACGGGAAGAGCAGTACTTC. It specifies CASSEWGVEREEQYF.

This clonotype was seen only once. The rearrangement joins TRBV12-5 to TRBJ2-7, with D unresolved. CDR3 length: 13 amino acids. The V gene lost 0 bases and the J gene lost 3 bases, with 6 bases spanning the gap. The germline V gene encodes CDR1 LGHNT and CDR2 FRNRAP. CDR3 sequence: CASGLVGDYEQYF. The CDR3 DNA sequence: TGTGCTAGTGGTTTGGTAGGTGACTACGAGCAGTACTTC.

This clonotype showed up just a few times. The V call is TRBV5-1, the J call TRBJ2-5; 8 bases align to TRBD2. The V segment lost 7 bases and the J segment 4 bases; nucleotides outside the gene matches: 12. The CDR3 is made up of 15 amino acids. Germline V gene data show CDR1 as SGHRS and CDR2 as YFSETQ. CDR3 DNA sequence: TGCGCCAGCCAGAGGCCGGGACTAGTAAGAGAGACCCAGTACTTC. Its translation is CASQRPGLVRETQYF.